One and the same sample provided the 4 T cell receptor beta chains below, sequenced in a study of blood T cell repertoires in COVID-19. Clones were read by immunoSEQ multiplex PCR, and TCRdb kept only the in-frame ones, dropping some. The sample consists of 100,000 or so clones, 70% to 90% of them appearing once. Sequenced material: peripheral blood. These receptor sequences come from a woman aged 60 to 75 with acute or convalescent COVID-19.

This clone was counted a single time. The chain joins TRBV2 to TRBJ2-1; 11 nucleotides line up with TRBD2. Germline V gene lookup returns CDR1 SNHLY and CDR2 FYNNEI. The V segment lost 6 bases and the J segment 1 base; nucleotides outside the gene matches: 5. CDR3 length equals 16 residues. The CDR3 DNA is TGTGCCAGCAGCCAAACTAGCGGGAGTTCCTACAATGAGCAGTTCTTC. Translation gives CASSQTSGSSYNEQFF.

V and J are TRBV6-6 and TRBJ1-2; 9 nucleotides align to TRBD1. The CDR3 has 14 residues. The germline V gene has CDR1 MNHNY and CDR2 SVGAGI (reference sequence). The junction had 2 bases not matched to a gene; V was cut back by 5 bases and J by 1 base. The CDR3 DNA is TGTGCCAGCAGTCGGGACAGGGATAACTATGGCTACACCTTC. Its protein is CASSRDRDNYGYTF.

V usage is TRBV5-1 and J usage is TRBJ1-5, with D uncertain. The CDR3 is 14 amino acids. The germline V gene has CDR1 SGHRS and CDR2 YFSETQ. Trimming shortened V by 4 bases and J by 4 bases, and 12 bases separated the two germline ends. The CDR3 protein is CASSEDPGNQPQHF. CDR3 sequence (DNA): TGCGCCAGCAGCGAAGATCCAGGTAATCAGCCCCAGCATTTT. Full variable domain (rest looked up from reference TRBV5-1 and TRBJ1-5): KAGVTQTPRYLIKTRGQQVTLSCSPISGHRSVSWYQQTPGQGLQFLFEYFSETQRNKGNFPGRFSGRQFSNSRSEMNVSTLELGDSALYLCASSEDPGNQPQHFGDGTRLSIL.

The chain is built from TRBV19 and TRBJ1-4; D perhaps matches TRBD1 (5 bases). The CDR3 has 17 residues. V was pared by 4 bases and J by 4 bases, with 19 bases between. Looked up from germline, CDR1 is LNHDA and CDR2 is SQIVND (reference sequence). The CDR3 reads CASSSRTTWADNEKLFF. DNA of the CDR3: TGTGCCAGTAGTAGTAGGACAACATGGGCAGATAATGAAAAACTGTTTTTT.